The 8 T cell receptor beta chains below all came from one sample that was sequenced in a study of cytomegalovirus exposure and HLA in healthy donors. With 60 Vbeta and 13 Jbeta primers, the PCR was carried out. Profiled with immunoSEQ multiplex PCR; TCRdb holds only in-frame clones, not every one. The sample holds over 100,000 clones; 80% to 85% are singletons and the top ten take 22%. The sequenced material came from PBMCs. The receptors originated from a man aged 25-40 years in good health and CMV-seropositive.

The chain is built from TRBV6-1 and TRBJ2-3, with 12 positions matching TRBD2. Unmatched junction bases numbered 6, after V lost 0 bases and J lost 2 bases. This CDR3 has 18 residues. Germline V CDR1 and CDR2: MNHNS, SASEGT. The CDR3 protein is CASSEALAGGALTDTQYF. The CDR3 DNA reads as TGTGCCAGCAGTGAAGCGCTAGCGGGGGGGGCCCTCACAGATACGCAGTATTTT.

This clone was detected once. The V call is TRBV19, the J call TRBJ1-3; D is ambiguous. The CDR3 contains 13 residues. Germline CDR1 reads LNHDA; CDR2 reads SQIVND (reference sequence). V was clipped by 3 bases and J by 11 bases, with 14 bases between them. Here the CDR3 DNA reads TGTGCCAGTAGTATCACGGACGGAGGGTCCATATATTTT. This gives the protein CASSITDGGSIYF.

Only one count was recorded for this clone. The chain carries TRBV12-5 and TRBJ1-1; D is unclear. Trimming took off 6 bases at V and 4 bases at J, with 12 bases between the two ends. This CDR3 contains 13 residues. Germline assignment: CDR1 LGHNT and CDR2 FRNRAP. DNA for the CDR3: TGTGCTAGTGGCCGAATGGCGGGCACTGAAGCTTTCTTT. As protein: CASGRMAGTEAFF.

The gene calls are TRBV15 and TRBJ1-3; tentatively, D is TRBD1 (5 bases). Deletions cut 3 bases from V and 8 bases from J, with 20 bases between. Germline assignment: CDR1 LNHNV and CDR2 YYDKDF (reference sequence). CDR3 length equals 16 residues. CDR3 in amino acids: CATSRALGRAGHTIYF. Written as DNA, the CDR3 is TGTGCCACCAGCAGGGCCCTGGGCAGGGCGGGACACACCATATATTTT.

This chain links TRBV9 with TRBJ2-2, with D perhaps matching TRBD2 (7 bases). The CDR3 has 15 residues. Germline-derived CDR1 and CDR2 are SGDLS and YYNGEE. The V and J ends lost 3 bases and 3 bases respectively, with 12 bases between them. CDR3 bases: TGTGCCAGCAGCGGTGCGGGGGCGGACACCGGGGAGCTGTTTTTT. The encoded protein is CASSGAGADTGELFF.

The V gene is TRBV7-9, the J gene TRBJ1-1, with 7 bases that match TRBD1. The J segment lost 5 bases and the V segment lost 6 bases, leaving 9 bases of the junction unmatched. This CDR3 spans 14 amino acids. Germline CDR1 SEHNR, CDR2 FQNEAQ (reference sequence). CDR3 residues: CASSFRQGETEAFF. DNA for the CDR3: TGTGCCAGCAGTTTCCGACAGGGAGAGACTGAAGCTTTCTTT.

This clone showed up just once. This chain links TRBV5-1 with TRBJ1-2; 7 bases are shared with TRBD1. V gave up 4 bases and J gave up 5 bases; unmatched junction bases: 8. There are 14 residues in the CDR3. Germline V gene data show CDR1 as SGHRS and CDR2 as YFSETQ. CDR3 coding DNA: TGCGCCAGCAGCAGCACAGGGGATTCATATGGCTACACCTTC. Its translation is CASSSTGDSYGYTF.

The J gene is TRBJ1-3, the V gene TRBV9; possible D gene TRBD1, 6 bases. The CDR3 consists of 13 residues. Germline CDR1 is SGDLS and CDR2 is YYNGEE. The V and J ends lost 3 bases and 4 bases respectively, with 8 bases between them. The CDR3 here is CASSATGGNTIYF. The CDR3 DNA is TGTGCCAGCAGCGCGACAGGAGGAAACACCATATATTTT.